This T cell receptor (beta chain) was retrieved from a study of blood T cell repertoires in COVID-19. Study-level background: Samples taken during acute and convalescent COVID-19 were collected in the United States, Italy and Spain.

Trimming cost V 1 base and J 3 bases; bases outside gene matches: 6. CDR3 length equals 17 residues. CDR1 LGHNA and CDR2 YSLEER come from the germline V gene. Clones were sequenced by immunoSEQ multiplex PCR, and TCRdb holds only the in-frame ones, with some missing. The profile shows 300,000 to 400,000 clones, around 86% of them singletons. Participant age was about 18 to 100 years, and participants resided in 25 or so US areas. Sample: PBMCs or T cells enriched from blood (not recorded which). This chain uses TRBV4-3 with TRBJ2-3; 11 bases are a match to TRBD1. The source is a middle-aged woman with acute COVID-19. The CDR3 loop reads CASSQGGQGVGTDTQYF. CDR3 DNA: TGCGCCAGCAGCCAAGGGGGACAGGGGGTTGGTACAGATACGCAGTATTTT.